This T cell receptor beta chain was profiled in a study of OX40 agonist ivuxolimab in advanced cancers. At the level of the study: Every 2 weeks, patients got intravenous ivuxolimab at one of six dose levels (0.01-10 mg/kg).

Germline loops: CDR1 MDHEN, CDR2 SYDVKM. The CDR3 length is 14 residues. Trimming took 2 bases from V and 1 from J, leaving 8 bases between them. Some clones are missing from TCRdb's copy, which holds only in-frame ones; the method was immunoSEQ multiplex PCR. The data contain approximately 80,000 clones, 91% of them singletons. The chain combines TRBV28 with TRBJ1-2; D unclear. This specimen consisted of CD4+ or CD8+ T cells sorted from blood, obtained in a trial of the OX40 agonist ivuxolimab. The sequence was obtained from an adult with an advanced solid tumor such as melanoma, head and neck, liver or kidney cancer. The CDR3: CASSLEYLNYGYTF. DNA for the CDR3: TGTGCCAGCAGTTTAGAATATCTTAACTATGGCTACACCTTC.